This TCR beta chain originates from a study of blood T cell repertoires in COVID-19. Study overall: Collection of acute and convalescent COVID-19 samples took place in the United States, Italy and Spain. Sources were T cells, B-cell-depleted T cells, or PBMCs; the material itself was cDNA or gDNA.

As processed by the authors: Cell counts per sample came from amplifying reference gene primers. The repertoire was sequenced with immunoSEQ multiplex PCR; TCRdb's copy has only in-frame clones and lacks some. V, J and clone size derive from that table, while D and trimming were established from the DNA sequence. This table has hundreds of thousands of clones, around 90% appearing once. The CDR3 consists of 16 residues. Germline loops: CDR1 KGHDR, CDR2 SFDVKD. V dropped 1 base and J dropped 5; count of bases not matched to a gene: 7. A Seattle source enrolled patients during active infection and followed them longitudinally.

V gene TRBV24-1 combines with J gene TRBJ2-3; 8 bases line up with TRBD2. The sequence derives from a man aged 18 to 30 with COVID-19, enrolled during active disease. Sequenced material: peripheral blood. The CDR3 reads CATSDFSSGSRDTQYF. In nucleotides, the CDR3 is TGTGCCACCAGTGATTTTTCCAGCGGGAGTCGAGATACGCAGTATTTT.